This T cell receptor (beta chain) was captured by sequencing in a study of T cell changes during pregnancy in multiple sclerosis. Looked up from germline, CDR1 is MNHEY and CDR2 is SMNVEV (reference sequence). This CDR3 has 14 residues. J lost 5 bases, V lost 9 bases, and 9 bases had no gene match. Generated by immunoSEQ multiplex PCR, the TCRdb table keeps only in-frame clones and is missing some. Seen here are 9,000 to 15,000 clones, 85% to 95% observed once, and the top ten hold under 0.3%. This chain uses TRBV27 with TRBJ2-5; 10 positions agree with TRBD2. The clonotype originates from a female donor with multiple sclerosis, enrolled in a pregnancy study. The material was CD4+ T cells from peripheral blood mononuclear cells, obtained before pregnancy. CDR3 residues: CASRQRGGHETQYF. CDR3 bases: TGTGCCAGTCGACAGCGGGGGGGCCATGAGACCCAGTACTTC.